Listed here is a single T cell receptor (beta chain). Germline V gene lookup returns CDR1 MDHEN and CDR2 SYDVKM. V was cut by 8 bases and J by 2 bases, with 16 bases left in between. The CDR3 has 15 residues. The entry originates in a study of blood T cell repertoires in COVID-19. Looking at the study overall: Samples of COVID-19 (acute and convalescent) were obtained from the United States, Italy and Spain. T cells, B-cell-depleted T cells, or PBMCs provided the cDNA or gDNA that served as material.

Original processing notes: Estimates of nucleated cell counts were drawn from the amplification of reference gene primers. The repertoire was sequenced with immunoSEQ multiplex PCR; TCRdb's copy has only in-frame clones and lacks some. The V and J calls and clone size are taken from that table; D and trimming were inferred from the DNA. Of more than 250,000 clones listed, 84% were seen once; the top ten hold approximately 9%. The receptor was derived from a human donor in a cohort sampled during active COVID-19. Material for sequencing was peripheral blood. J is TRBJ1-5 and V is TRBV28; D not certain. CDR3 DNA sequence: TGTGCCAGCGATGACCGAGGATTAGGCAATCAGCCCCAGCATTTT. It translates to CASDDRGLGNQPQHF. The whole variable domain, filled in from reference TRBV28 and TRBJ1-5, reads DVKVTQSSRYLVKRTGEKVFLECVQDMDHENMFWYRQDPGLGLRLIYFSYDVKMKEKGDIPEGYSVSREKKERFSLILESASTNQTSMYLCASDDRGLGNQPQHFGDGTRLSIL.